Following are 32 T cell receptor beta chains from one sample sequenced in a study of blood T cell repertoires in COVID-19. Assay used: immunoSEQ multiplex PCR; TCRdb lists only in-frame clones, some missing. The table shows about 200,000 clones, with 75% to 95% occurring only once. The sequencing input was peripheral blood. The receptor set was obtained from a man aged 50 or older with acute or convalescent COVID-19.

The CDR3 nucleotides read TGCGCCAGCAGCCAAGAGTCTATGACAGTTCCGAGCTCTGGGGCCAACGTCCTGACTTTC. Amino acid sequence: CASSQESMTVPSSGANVLTF. The V call is TRBV4-1, the J call TRBJ2-6, with D possibly matching TRBD1 (5 bases). With 0 bases removed from V and 0 bases from J, the gap between germline ends came to 18 bases. The germline gives CDR1 MGHRA, CDR2 YSYEKL. This CDR3 region has 20 residues.

This chain joins TRBV7-8 and TRBJ1-1; a possible D gene is TRBD1 (5 bases). The germline V and J ends were trimmed by 5 bases and 3 bases, with 13 bases remaining between them. The germline gives CDR1 SGHVS, CDR2 FQNEAQ. The CDR3 sequence is 14 residues long. CDR3 protein: CASSKPDTHTEAFF. The DNA for the CDR3 is TGTGCCAGCAGCAAGCCGGACACTCACACTGAAGCTTTCTTT. Complete variable domain (other parts from reference TRBV7-8 and TRBJ1-1): GAGVSQSPRYKVAKRGQDVALRCDPISGHVSLFWYQQALGQGPEFLTYFQNEAQLDKSGLPSDRFFAERPEGSVSTLKIQRTQQEDSAVYLCASSKPDTHTEAFFGQGTRLTVV.

This clone was counted at least ten times. This sequence joins TRBV28 and TRBJ2-7, with 9 bases aligning to TRBD2. Trimming removed 5 bases from V and 4 bases from J; junction bases left unmatched: 9. From germline, CDR1 is MDHEN and CDR2 SYDVKM. The CDR3 has 15 amino acids. The DNA of the CDR3 is TGTGCCAGCAGTCTCATCCTAGCGGGATTGTACGAGCAGTACTTC. Residues: CASSLILAGLYEQYF.

The chain is built from TRBV7-2 and TRBJ2-2, with a tentative D call TRBD2 (5 bases). The germline V gene has CDR1 SGHTA and CDR2 FQGNSA. Trimming took off 0 bases at V and 0 bases at J, with 14 bases between the two ends. The CDR3 has 18 amino acids. CDR3 sequence: CASSLAPRTYSNTGELFF. In nucleotides, the CDR3 is TGTGCCAGCAGCTTAGCCCCCCGGACTTATTCGAACACCGGGGAGCTGTTTTTT. Together with reference TRBV7-2 and TRBJ2-2, the CDR3 gives the full variable domain: GAGVSQSPSNKVTEKGKDVELRCDPISGHTALYWYRQSLGQGLEFLIYFQGNSAPDKSGLPSDRFSAERTGGSVSTLTIQRTQQEDSAVYLCASSLAPRTYSNTGELFFGEGSRLTVL.

The rearrangement uses TRBV29-1 and TRBJ2-1; D ambiguous. CDR1 and CDR2 from the germline V gene are SQVTM and ANQGSEA. The CDR3 length is 11 residues. The germline V and J ends were trimmed by 7 bases and 2 bases, with 6 bases remaining between them. For the CDR3, the DNA is TGCAGCGGTCAGACCTACAATGAGCAGTTCTTC. Amino acids: CSGQTYNEQFF.

The chain uses TRBV9 and TRBJ2-2, with D unclear. Germline V gene data show CDR1 as SGDLS and CDR2 as YYNGEE. This CDR3 comprises 15 residues. With 0 bases removed from V and 0 bases from J, the gap between germline ends came to 6 bases. The CDR3 here is CASSVADTNTGELFF. DNA for the CDR3: TGTGCCAGCAGCGTAGCAGACACGAACACCGGGGAGCTGTTTTTT.

The rearrangement uses TRBV9 and TRBJ1-5, with TRBD1 identical over 9 bases. CDR3 size: 14 residues. CDR1 SGDLS and CDR2 YYNGEE come from the germline V gene. Trimming cost V 3 bases and J 9 bases; bases outside gene matches: 7. CDR3 in DNA: TGTGCCAGCAGCGGGGGACAGGGCTTAACGCCCCAGCATTTT. It translates to CASSGGQGLTPQHF. The full variable domain, completed using reference TRBV9 and TRBJ1-5, is DSGVTQTPKHLITATGQRVTLRCSPRSGDLSVYWYQQSLDQGLQFLIQYYNGEERAKGNILERFSAQQFPDLHSELNLSSLELGDSALYFCASSGGQGLTPQHFGDGTRLSIL.

This chain connects TRBV20-1 to TRBJ2-5; D is uncertain. The CDR3 has 11 residues. Trimming took 5 bases from V and 1 from J, leaving 5 bases between them. Germline loops: CDR1 DFQATT, CDR2 SNEGSKA (reference sequence). The CDR3 bases are TGCAGTGCTCATTCCCAAGAGACCCAGTACTTC. This sequence encodes CSAHSQETQYF.

This chain joins TRBV27 and TRBJ1-2; 10 nucleotides agree with TRBD1. The V segment lost 4 bases and the J segment 0 bases; nucleotides outside the gene matches: 5. The CDR3 has 16 amino acids. Germline assignment: CDR1 MNHEY and CDR2 SMNVEV (reference sequence). The CDR3 reads CASSSRDRGANYGYTF. Here the CDR3 DNA reads TGTGCCAGCAGTTCCCGGGACAGGGGAGCTAACTATGGCTACACCTTC.

V and J are TRBV28 and TRBJ1-1; D gene unclear. CDR3 length: 14 residues. V was pared by 7 bases and J by 5 bases, with 17 bases between. CDR1 and CDR2 from the germline V gene are MDHEN and SYDVKM. CDR3: CASIMPSGRTEAFF. The CDR3 nucleotides are TGTGCCAGCATTATGCCGTCCGGTCGAACTGAAGCTTTCTTT.

In its sample, this clone was seen once. The chain recombines TRBV7-2 with TRBJ2-5, with a possible D match to TRBD2 (5 bases). This CDR3 is 15 amino acids long. V was cut by 2 bases and J by 4 bases, with 14 bases left in between. Germline assignment: CDR1 SGHTA and CDR2 FQGNSA. The CDR3 protein is CASSLSGPTGETQYF. The DNA of the CDR3 is TGTGCCAGCAGCTTAAGCGGTCCTACCGGAGAGACCCAGTACTTC. Variable domain in full (rest from reference TRBV7-2 and TRBJ2-5): GAGVSQSPSNKVTEKGKDVELRCDPISGHTALYWYRQSLGQGLEFLIYFQGNSAPDKSGLPSDRFSAERTGGSVSTLTIQRTQQEDSAVYLCASSLSGPTGETQYFGPGTRLLVL.

The chain couples TRBV23-1 to TRBJ2-7, with 9 bases identical to TRBD1. TRBV23-1 is known as an ORF, though its function is uncertain. This CDR3 comprises 13 residues. With 4 bases clipped from V and 6 bases from J, the junction kept 4 bases outside the gene matches. The CDR3 spells CASSLQGATEQYF. CDR3 coding DNA: TGCGCCAGCAGTCTACAGGGGGCGACCGAGCAGTACTTC.

The chain combines TRBV7-6 with TRBJ2-7, with 7 nucleotides matching TRBD2. There are 13 residues in the CDR3. Trimming at V came to 3 bases and at J to 5 bases, leaving 4 bases not matched to a gene. The germline V gene has CDR1 SGHVS and CDR2 FNYEAQ. The CDR3 sequence is CASSFYTSDEQYF. CDR3 DNA sequence: TGTGCCAGCAGCTTCTACACTAGCGACGAGCAGTACTTC. Together with reference TRBV7-6 and TRBJ2-7, the CDR3 gives the full variable domain: GAGVSQSPRYKVTKRGQDVALRCDPISGHVSLYWYRQALGQGPEFLTYFNYEAQQDKSGLPNDRFSAERPEGSISTLTIQRTEQRDSAMYRCASSFYTSDEQYFGPGTRLTVT.

This clone has just one count. This chain uses TRBV27 with TRBJ1-1, with 10 bases that match TRBD1. The V gene's germline CDR1 is MNHEY and CDR2 SMNVEV (reference sequence). The V and J ends lost 5 bases and 1 base, in that order; junction bases with no gene match: 1. This CDR3 spans 14 amino acids. The CDR3 region is CASSRDRGNTEAFF. The DNA of the CDR3 is TGTGCCAGCAGTCGGGACAGGGGGAACACTGAAGCTTTCTTT.

This chain uses TRBV9 with TRBJ2-5; 7 bases map to TRBD2. CDR3 size: 15 residues. With 4 bases clipped from V and 5 bases from J, the junction kept 11 bases outside the gene matches. Germline V lookup: CDR1 SGDLS, CDR2 YYNGEE. The CDR3 loop reads CASSPSGGEGETQYF. The CDR3 DNA reads as TGTGCCAGCAGCCCCAGTGGGGGGGAAGGGGAGACCCAGTACTTC.

This chain joins TRBV5-1 and TRBJ2-7; 11 bases match TRBD1. The CDR3 is 15 amino acids. Germline lookup yields CDR1 SGHRS and CDR2 YFSETQ. The V and J ends lost 3 bases and 5 bases, in that order; junction bases with no gene match: 7. For the CDR3, the DNA is TGCGCCAGCAGCTGGACAGGGGGCTTATTCCACGAGCAGTACTTC. Translating it yields CASSWTGGLFHEQYF.

The chain has TRBV7-2 and TRBJ2-2, with TRBD1 as a possible D gene (5 bases). CDR1 is SGHTA, CDR2 FQGNSA, per germline. The CDR3 has 13 residues. V was shortened by 2 bases and J by 4 bases, with 5 bases between the two germline ends. CDR3 residues: CASSLRGTGELFF. In DNA, the CDR3 is TGTGCCAGCAGCTTAAGGGGCACCGGGGAGCTGTTTTTT.

The V and J genes are TRBV6-2 or TRBV6-3 and TRBJ2-2, with a tentative D call TRBD1 (6 bases). The germline V and J ends were trimmed by 2 bases and 0 bases, with 7 bases remaining between them. The length of the CDR3 is 15 residues. Germline V gene data show CDR1 as MNHEY and CDR2 as SVGEGT. The DNA for the CDR3 is TGTGCCAGCAGTTACGGGACAACGAACACCGGGGAGCTGTTTTTT. Its translation is CASSYGTTNTGELFF.

This chain connects TRBV9 to TRBJ2-3, with D perhaps TRBD1 (5 bases). Looked up from germline, CDR1 is SGDLS and CDR2 is YYNGEE. This CDR3 has 12 residues. The V gene lost 0 bases and the J gene lost 7 bases, with 6 bases spanning the gap. For the CDR3, the DNA is TGTGCCAGCAGCGTAGCAGGGAATACGCAGTATTTT. This codes for CASSVAGNTQYF.

The CDR3 region is CASSQDQLAGGPQRDTQYF. In DNA, the CDR3 is TGCGCCAGCAGCCAAGATCAACTAGCGGGAGGGCCCCAGAGAGATACGCAGTATTTT. The V gene is TRBV4-1, the J gene TRBJ2-3, with 13 bases lining up with TRBD2. The CDR3 runs to 19 residues. Trimming removed 0 bases from V and 5 bases from J; junction bases left unmatched: 11. In germline, CDR1 is MGHRA, CDR2 YSYEKL.

In the case of this clone: An end of the junction differs from the germline gene, which may be a read error. The chain links TRBV6-5 to TRBJ1-2; 7 bases fit TRBD1. Germline CDR1 and CDR2: MNHEY and SVGAGI. CDR3 length equals 12 residues. Here the CDR3 DNA reads TGTGCCAGCAGTTTCCGGGACAGTGGCTATACCTTC. Translating it yields CASSFRDSGYTF.

The V and J genes are TRBV19 and TRBJ1-1; no firm D call. V lost 7 bases, J lost 3 bases, and 18 bases lay in between. Germline V lookup: CDR1 LNHDA, CDR2 SQIVND (reference sequence). The CDR3 length is 15 residues. CDR3 nucleotide sequence: TGTGCCAGTACTAGGTTTTTTCCGAGGGACACTGAAGCTTTCTTT. Translating gives CASTRFFPRDTEAFF.

V usage is TRBV6-5 and J usage is TRBJ2-1; no clear D gene. The CDR3 runs 13 residues. Germline V gene lookup returns CDR1 MNHEY and CDR2 SVGAGI. The V and J ends lost 5 bases and 6 bases respectively, with 11 bases between them. In DNA, the CDR3 is TGTGCCAGCAGTAGGCTCTCAGGCAATGAGCAGTTCTTC. Its translation is CASSRLSGNEQFF.

V is TRBV3-1 (or the pseudogene TRBV3-2) and J is TRBJ2-7; D perhaps matches TRBD1 (6 bases). From germline, CDR1 is LGHDT and CDR2 YNNKEL (reference sequence). The CDR3 has 13 amino acids. V lost 0 bases to trimming and J lost 3 bases, with 6 bases between them. CDR3 loop: CASSQEGHYEQYV. Written as DNA, the CDR3 is TGTGCCAGCAGCCAAGAGGGACACTACGAGCAGTACGTC.

The chain is built from TRBV7-3 and TRBJ2-2; no clear D gene. Germline V lookup: CDR1 SGHTA, CDR2 FQGTGA. The CDR3 totals 13 residues. V gave up 2 bases and J gave up 8 bases, with 9 bases separating them. As DNA, the CDR3 is TGTGCCAGCAGCTTATCAGTTTCGGGGGAGCTGTTTTTT. This encodes CASSLSVSGELFF. The entire variable domain, with the rest obtained from reference TRBV7-3 and TRBJ2-2, is as follows: GAGVSQTPSNKVTEKGKYVELRCDPISGHTALYWYRQSLGQGPEFLIYFQGTGAADDSGLPNDRFFAVRPEGSVSTLKIQRTERGDSAVYLCASSLSVSGELFFGEGSRLTVL.

This chain joins TRBV19 and TRBJ1-1; 9 nucleotides line up with TRBD1. The CDR3 consists of 15 residues. Germline V gene sequence: CDR1 LNHDA, CDR2 SQIVND (reference sequence). After removal of 5 bases from V and 1 base from J, the junction contained 5 bases not matched to a gene. CDR3 in DNA: TGTGCCAGTAGTTGGACAGGGGCCACGAACACTGAAGCTTTCTTT. This codes for CASSWTGATNTEAFF.

The rearrangement uses TRBV27 and TRBJ1-6; no clear D. Germline assignment: CDR1 MNHEY and CDR2 SMNVEV (reference sequence). The ends were cut back, 4 bases at V and 0 bases at J, with 7 bases in the middle. The CDR3 has 15 residues. This CDR3 is CASSSVSSYNSPLHF. CDR3 nucleotide sequence: TGTGCCAGCAGTTCGGTTAGCTCCTATAATTCACCCCTCCACTTT.

V and J are TRBV7-9 and TRBJ2-7, with TRBD2 matching 8 bases. Looked up from germline, CDR1 is SEHNR and CDR2 is FQNEAQ (reference sequence). Losses at the gene ends were 5 bases for V and 5 bases for J; bases not matched to a gene: 14. The CDR3 covers 16 residues. In DNA, the CDR3 is TGTGCCAGCAGCCCACCCGGGGAGCGGGAGTTCCACGAGCAGTACTTC. Residues: CASSPPGEREFHEQYF.

The chain couples TRBV5-1 to TRBJ2-2; TRBD1 might be the D (6 bases). The CDR3 has 15 amino acids. Per germline, CDR1 SGHRS and CDR2 YFSETQ. V was trimmed by 4 bases and J by 4 bases, leaving 14 bases between them. The CDR3 loop reads CASSPGVALTGELFF. The CDR3 DNA follows: TGCGCCAGCAGCCCAGGGGTAGCCCTCACCGGGGAGCTGTTTTTT.

This chain links TRBV4-1 with TRBJ2-7; tentative D call: TRBD1 (5 bases). Per germline, CDR1 MGHRA and CDR2 YSYEKL. The CDR3 consists of 15 residues. Trimming removed 0 bases at V and 3 bases at J, with 12 bases between. DNA for the CDR3: TGCGCCAGCAGCCAAGACCCCAGGGAATACTACGAGCAGTACGTC. Translated, it gives CASSQDPREYYEQYV.

The V gene is TRBV4-1, the J gene TRBJ2-3; the D gene is possibly TRBD2 (6 bases). The CDR3 sequence is 16 residues long. Germline CDR1 reads MGHRA; CDR2 reads YSYEKL. V lost 3 bases to trimming and J lost 2 bases, with 15 bases between them. The CDR3 DNA reads TGCGCCAGCAGCCAGCGGTGGGCGGGAAACACAGATACGCAGTATTTT. Translated, it gives CASSQRWAGNTDTQYF.

This chain links TRBV28 with TRBJ1-1; D is undetermined. This CDR3 has 13 amino acids. Per the germline V gene, CDR1 is MDHEN and CDR2 is SYDVKM. The V end lost 6 bases, the J end lost 0 bases, and 8 bases lay between the germline ends. The CDR3 DNA reads as TGTGCCAGCAGCGTGTATGTGAACACTGAAGCTTTCTTT. Translation gives CASSVYVNTEAFF.